These T cell receptor beta chains were read from a single sample in a study of blood T cell repertoires in COVID-19. Some clones are missing from TCRdb's copy, which holds only in-frame ones; the method was immunoSEQ multiplex PCR. The sample lists roughly 100,000 clones, roughly 86% occurring once. The sample consisted of peripheral blood. Every receptor here comes from a man aged 40-49 years with active or convalescent COVID-19. Both conserved end residues are trimmed from each CDR3. Fields, in order: J gene, V gene, CDR3 protein.

>TRBJ2-2|TRBV21-1
ASSKGYGTENTGELF
>TRBJ2-3|TRBV2
ASSAAGQGGDTQY
>TRBJ2-1|TRBV5-4
ASSLAADTYNEQF
>TRBJ2-2|TRBV7-6
ASSVKDRASTGELF
>TRBJ2-2|TRBV5-4
ASSLVGTVNTGELF
>TRBJ1-4|TRBV30
AWTGKETNEKLF
>TRBJ2-7|TRBV7-2
ASSLFEGALGEQY
>TRBJ2-5|TRBV7-2
ASSSGETQY
>TRBJ2-4|TRBV4-3
ASSQGLAGGLAKNIQY
>TRBJ2-7|TRBV5-1
ASSLGLAGGTYEQY
>TRBJ1-1|TRBV30
AWSVQTGNTEAF
>TRBJ1-1|TRBV9
ASSARGLQNTEAF
>TRBJ1-3|TRBV5-6
ASSRTNPSRDTIY
>TRBJ2-7|TRBV9
ASSGGQGYEQY
>TRBJ1-3|TRBV6-5
ASSNDRGPGNTIY
>TRBJ2-5|TRBV7-2
ASSPAGLPAETQY
>TRBJ2-7|TRBV12-5
ASGLVPARSTYEQY
>TRBJ1-1|TRBV7-2
ASSFDRLNTEAF
>TRBJ1-1|TRBV30
AWGGQMNTEAF
>TRBJ2-3|TRBV3-1/TRBV3-2
ASSLRLVAGTDTQY
>TRBJ2-7|TRBV4-2
ASSQVTSGGYEQY
>TRBJ1-3|TRBV13
ASSDGTGELDTIY
>TRBJ2-7|TRBV2
ASKETGGAYEQY
>TRBJ1-1|TRBV9
ASSPLGRTEAF
>TRBJ2-3|TRBV2
ASSGGGLAGLDTQY
>TRBJ2-5|TRBV12-3/TRBV12-4
ASSPTGVETQY
>TRBJ1-6|TRBV27
ASSYGFRGSNSPLH
>TRBJ1-5|TRBV6-5
ASQGNQPQH
>TRBJ2-7|TRBV27
ASSVGIKRYEQY
>TRBJ1-1|TRBV4-1
ASSQETVTTEAF
>TRBJ1-1|TRBV6-6
ASSPPGGNTEAF
>TRBJ1-1|TRBV9
ASSVAGTEAF
>TRBJ1-2|TRBV30
AWSAGWGYT
>TRBJ2-3|TRBV6-2/TRBV6-3
ASSYGGLGTDTQY
>TRBJ1-4|TRBV5-4
ASSLNRGANEKLF
>TRBJ1-6|TRBV6-1
ASSEGTGGFSPLH
>TRBJ1-6|TRBV3-1/TRBV3-2
ASSQARNSYNSPLH
>TRBJ1-1|TRBV11-2
ASSAGQGNTEAF
>TRBJ2-7|TRBV7-8
ASSSDRDSYEQY
>TRBJ2-2|TRBV18
ASSPPRLAGYTGELF
>TRBJ2-7|TRBV7-2
ASSQGGGGAEY
>TRBJ2-1|TRBV5-1
ASSGQEGGSYNEQF
>TRBJ2-7|TRBV6-5
ASSSSPGQGAHEQY
>TRBJ2-2|TRBV18
ASSPGQGLTGELF
>TRBJ1-2|TRBV28
ASSGQGELNGYT
>TRBJ1-1|TRBV3-1/TRBV3-2
ASSYRGSTEAF
>TRBJ1-2|TRBV30
AWSVQGLSGGYT
>TRBJ2-3|TRBV4-2
ASSQGPLGGGQQDTQY
>TRBJ1-3|TRBV5-1
ASRPGRSDTIY
>TRBJ2-3|TRBV9
ASSVAGGAIGTDTQY
>TRBJ1-3|TRBV6-5
ASSYRGQGGNTIY
>TRBJ1-1|TRBV25-1
ASSEQGSGPYMNTEAF
>TRBJ2-3|TRBV4-2
ASSHGPSGGATDTQY
>TRBJ1-6|TRBV4-1
ASSQEGGSPLH
>TRBJ2-7|TRBV13
ASSQRGGRVEQY
>TRBJ2-7|TRBV5-1
ASSPWPRGGETYEQY
>TRBJ2-3|TRBV7-2
ASSPRTSGGARDTQY
>TRBJ1-1|TRBV7-9
ASSLMGTDTEAF
>TRBJ2-3|TRBV2
ASSWANAQY
>TRBJ1-4|TRBV5-4
ASSTDRTNEKLF